The subject of this entry is one TCR beta chain. A few counts support this clone. The antigen it recognizes is unknown. Per-base quality was not reported, and no clone a single base away is much larger than it. The data are from a study of shared clonotypes between healthy human individuals (dated by TCRdb to the early 2020s). Study-level background: The cohort included three men and a couple of women between 18 and 49 years of age. The study deeply sequenced blood TCR repertoires of about 5 healthy adults to estimate repertoire size and the extent of clonotype sharing between individuals. Different laboratories and diverse techniques were used to prepare libraries and sequence TCR repertoires, to increase sequencing depth and limit assay-specific biases. Per donor, leukapheresis produced somewhere between about 0.94 and 9.5 billion PBMCs.

Healthy HIV-negative adults with no recently reported acute infections or vaccinations were included as donors. All donors were Caucasian adults living in Nashville, Tennessee, USA. For unsorted samples, tens of millions of PBMCs were counted and genomic DNA was extracted with the QIAamp DNA Blood Mini kit. Blood was collected by leukapheresis, and PBMCs were isolated by Ficoll-Histopaque density gradient centrifugation and then cryopreserved in liquid nitrogen vapor phase. Using the deep immunoSEQ assay, multiplex PCR amplified TCR CDR3 regions from genomic DNA. Genomic DNA extracted from each cell subset was distributed evenly over all wells of several immunoSEQ 96-well plates, and each plate served as one replicate. For unsorted PBMC, each replicate PCR was loaded with about 270 ng genomic DNA, equivalent to tens of thousands of T cell genomes. Genomic DNA from unsorted PBMC was sequenced over ten immunoSEQ deep assay plates. Purified libraries were measured with a Qubit 3.0 fluorometer, size-checked on a Bioanalyzer 2100, and measured again with the KAPA Library Quantification kit. Every immunoSEQ 96-well plate was sequenced on a separate single-read 150-cycle Illumina NextSeq 550 flow cell. As for the authors' bioinformatics: Because only junctional sequences without quality scores were contained in the immunoSEQ output, filtering matching that applied to full-length reads could not be performed. Sequences were annotated with PyIR, a Python wrapper for IgBLAST v1.9, using IMGT germline references to assign V/J genes and CDR3. Reads were filtered out if the reads had weak V/J assignments (E-value above 1e-6), no CDR3, stop codons, out-of-frame junctions, or ambiguous translated residues. A V3J clonotype was defined by an identical inferred V gene, J gene, and CDR3 amino acid sequence. The percentage overlap between two repertoires was calculated by dividing the number of shared unique clonotypes by the size of the smaller repertoire. Three approaches were used to assess repertoire richness: RTK rarefaction, the Chao1 estimator, and Recon v2.1 estimates of unobserved clonotypes. TCRdb holds this immuneACCESS table with in-frame rearrangements only. Some clones are missing; in checked studies, unresolved V genes explain under half, and the rest has no known cause. V and J calls and clone size are as listed in that table; D and trimming were resolved from the DNA. The table for this sample lists approximately 470,000 clones; 81% of them were counted only once. The ten largest clones add up to more than 9.5% of the sample.

Points the paper makes about the study in general: Sampling was restricted to blood, and TCR repertoires in tissues likely differ from the TCR repertoires found in blood. The genetic and exposure-history diversity represented was limited by the small number of donors. Pairwise subsampling led to the expectation that sequencing depth would affect the degree of clonotype sharing among donors.

CDR1 and CDR2, per the germline V gene, are KGHSH and LQKENI. The V end loses 5 bases and the J end loses 1 base, and a stretch of 9 bases separates them. The CDR3 runs 14 residues from the cysteine to the phenylalanine. The DNA shown is the 42-base CDR3, in frame from base 1. This TCR was recovered from a woman in her forties in good health. Some clones in this sample may be carry-over from other donors' samples. Rearrangement joined TRBV18 to TRBJ1-5, with no reliable assignment of the D segment. The sample was PBMCs. The DNA is TGTGCCAGCTCAGTCGGACGGAGCAATCAGCCCCAGCATTTT. Its amino acids are CASSVGRSNQPQHF.